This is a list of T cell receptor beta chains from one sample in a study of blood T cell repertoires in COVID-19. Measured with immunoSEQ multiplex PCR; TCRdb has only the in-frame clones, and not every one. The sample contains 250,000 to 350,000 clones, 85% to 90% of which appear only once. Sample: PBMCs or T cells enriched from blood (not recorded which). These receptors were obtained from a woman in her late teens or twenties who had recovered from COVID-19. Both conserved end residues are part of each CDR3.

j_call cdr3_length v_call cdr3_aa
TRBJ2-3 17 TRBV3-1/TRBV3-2 CASSLEVQAGRTDTQYF
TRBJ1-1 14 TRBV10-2 CASSELAGRAEAFF
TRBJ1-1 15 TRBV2 CASSAEKGVNTEAFF
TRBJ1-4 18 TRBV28 CASLEMGSPRPTNEKLFF
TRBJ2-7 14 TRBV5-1 CASSRDRGSYEQYF
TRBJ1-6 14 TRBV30 CAWTVGRVKPPLHF
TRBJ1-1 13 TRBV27 CASSDRGNTEAFF
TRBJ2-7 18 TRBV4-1 CASSQDWGGGTGAYEQYF
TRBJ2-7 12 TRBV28 CASNIQGSEQYF
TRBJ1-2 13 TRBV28 CASSPPGEYGYTF
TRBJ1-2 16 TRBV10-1 CASRTVPGQGRYGYTF
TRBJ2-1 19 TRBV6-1 CASSERGLAGGSSYNEQFF
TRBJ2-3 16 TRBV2 CASRRERLGGTDTQYF
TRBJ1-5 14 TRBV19 CASSMGQGNQPQHF
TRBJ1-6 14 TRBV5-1 CASSLEGVESPLHF
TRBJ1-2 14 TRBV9 CASSVNGGVNGYTF
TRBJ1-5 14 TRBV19 CASSISPSNQPQHF
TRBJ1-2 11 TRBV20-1 CSAGAGNGYTF
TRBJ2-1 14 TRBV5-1 CASSLTVIDNEQFF
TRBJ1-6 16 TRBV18 CASSPGVSSVNSPLHF
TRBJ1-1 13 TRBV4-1 CASSHAGGNEAFF
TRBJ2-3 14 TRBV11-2 CASTKDRGADTQYF
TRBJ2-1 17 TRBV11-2 CASSLLASGGRAYEQFF
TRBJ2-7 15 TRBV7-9 CASSLLAGGQYEQYF
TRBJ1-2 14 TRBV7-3 CASSLGREKGGYTF
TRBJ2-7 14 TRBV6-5 CASSFQDRDREQYF
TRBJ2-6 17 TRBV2 CASSEGAGVWGANVLTF
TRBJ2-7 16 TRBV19 CASSIGSGGRGYEQYF
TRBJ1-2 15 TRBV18 CASSPGTGGASGYTF
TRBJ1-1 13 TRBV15 CATSGTGGSEAFF
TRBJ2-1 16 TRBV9 CASSPRTSADLDEQFF
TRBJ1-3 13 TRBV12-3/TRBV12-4 CATMPGTGNTIYF
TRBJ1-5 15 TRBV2 CASRVTGGLNQPQHF
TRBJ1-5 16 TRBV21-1 CASSKVGIPTYQPQHF
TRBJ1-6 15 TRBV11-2 CASSLRQGSNSPLHF
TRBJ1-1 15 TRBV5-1 CASSTRQGYNTEAFF
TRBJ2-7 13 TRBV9 CASSGGQNYEQYF
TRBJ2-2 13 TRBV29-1 CSVGSGGAGELFF